The next 8 T cell receptor beta chains were all read from a single sample in a study of blood T cell repertoires in COVID-19. Measured with immunoSEQ multiplex PCR; TCRdb has only the in-frame clones, and not every one. The table has under 500,000 clones, 87% seen once. Sample: PBMCs or T cells enriched from blood (not recorded which). These TCRs come from a woman between 18 and 29 years old with acute COVID-19.

V and J are TRBV7-3 and TRBJ2-3, with 7 bases lining up with TRBD1. The V and J ends lost 2 bases and 6 bases, in that order; junction bases with no gene match: 5. The CDR3 has 14 residues. Germline loops: CDR1 SGHTA, CDR2 FQGTGA. CDR3 sequence reads: CASSLGTASDTQYF. CDR3 sequence (DNA): TGTGCCAGCAGCTTAGGGACAGCCAGTGATACGCAGTATTTT.

This clone appeared a few times. The gene calls are TRBV5-1 and TRBJ2-2; 9 nucleotides match TRBD1. The germline V gene encodes CDR1 SGHRS and CDR2 YFSETQ. The V segment lost 0 bases and the J segment 5 bases; nucleotides outside the gene matches: 5. This CDR3 is 16 amino acids long. As DNA, the CDR3 is TGCGCCAGCAGCTTGGTGGGCGGACAGGGGACCGGGGAGCTGTTTTTT. Translating gives CASSLVGGQGTGELFF.

The J gene is TRBJ2-5, the V gene TRBV7-9; 13 bases map to TRBD2. The junction had 7 bases not matched to a gene; V was cut back by 5 bases and J by 4 bases. This CDR3 region has 16 residues. Per the germline V gene, CDR1 is SEHNR and CDR2 is FQNEAQ (reference sequence). The CDR3, as DNA: TGTGCCAGCAGCCGGACTAGCGGGAGATTAGGAGAGACCCAGTACTTC. Protein product: CASSRTSGRLGETQYF.

The DNA for the CDR3 is TGTGCCAGTCGGCGGGAGGGCCTCAGTCTCTATGAGCAGTTCTTC. This encodes CASRREGLSLYEQFF. The rearrangement links TRBV6-5 to TRBJ2-1, with TRBD2 matching over 9 bases. Trimming cost V 9 bases and J 8 bases; bases outside gene matches: 14. Germline CDR1 MNHEY, CDR2 SVGAGI. The CDR3 totals 15 residues.

The chain links TRBV2 to TRBJ1-5, with D possibly TRBD1 on 5 matching bases. The CDR3 is 14 amino acids. Deletions cut 6 bases from V and 4 bases from J, with 13 bases between. Germline CDR1 reads SNHLY; CDR2 reads FYNNEI. CDR3 in amino acids: CASRGLPINQPQHF. As DNA, the CDR3 is TGTGCCAGCAGGGGACTCCCGATAAATCAGCCCCAGCATTTT.

In nucleotides, the CDR3 is TGTGCCACCAGCAGGCCTCCGACGGGGACAGCCACCGGGGAGCTGTTTTTT. It specifies CATSRPPTGTATGELFF. The chain joins TRBV15 to TRBJ2-2; 7 bases agree with TRBD1. The CDR3 runs 17 residues. J gave up 4 bases and V 3 bases, and 11 bases lay outside the gene matches. Germline lookup yields CDR1 LNHNV and CDR2 YYDKDF (reference sequence).

The CDR3 protein is CASKAGTLSGNTIYF. In DNA form, the CDR3 reads TGTGCCAGCAAGGCCGGGACTCTCTCTGGAAACACCATATATTTT. The chain employs TRBV27 and TRBJ1-3, with D tentatively TRBD1 (5 bases). Trimming cost V 7 bases and J 0 bases, with 13 bases left between them. The CDR3 has 15 residues. Germline CDR1 and CDR2: MNHEY and SMNVEV (reference sequence).

The chain uses TRBV5-1 and TRBJ1-1, with a possible D match to TRBD1 (6 bases). The V end lost 1 base, the J end lost 0 bases, and 10 bases lay between the germline ends. The CDR3 loop spans 15 amino acids. Germline V CDR1 and CDR2: SGHRS, YFSETQ. The CDR3 DNA sequence: TGCGCCAGCAGCTTGACAGGGAAGGTGAACACTGAAGCTTTCTTT. This translates into CASSLTGKVNTEAFF.